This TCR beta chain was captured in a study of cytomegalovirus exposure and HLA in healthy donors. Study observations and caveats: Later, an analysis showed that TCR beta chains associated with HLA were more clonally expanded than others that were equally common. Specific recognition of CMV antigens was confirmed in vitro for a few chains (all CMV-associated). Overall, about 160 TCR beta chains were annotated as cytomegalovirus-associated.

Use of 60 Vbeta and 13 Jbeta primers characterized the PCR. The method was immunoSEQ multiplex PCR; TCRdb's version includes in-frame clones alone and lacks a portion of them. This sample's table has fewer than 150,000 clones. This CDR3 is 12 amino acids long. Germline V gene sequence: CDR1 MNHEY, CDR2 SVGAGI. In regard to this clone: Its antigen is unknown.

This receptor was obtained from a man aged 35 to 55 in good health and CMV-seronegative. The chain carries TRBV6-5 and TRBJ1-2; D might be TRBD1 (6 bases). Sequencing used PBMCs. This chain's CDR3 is CVTSDRNYGYTF. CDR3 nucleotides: TGTGTTACCTCGGACAGAAACTATGGCTACACCTTC.